These T cell receptor beta chains were read from a single sample in a study of circulating and synovial CD4+ cells in juvenile arthritis. Assay used: immunoSEQ multiplex PCR; TCRdb lists only in-frame clones, some missing. This table holds approximately 35,000 clones, 90% to 95% found once. The sample comprised CD4+ T cells from blood. These receptor sequences come from a human donor with juvenile idiopathic arthritis. CDR3s include the opening cysteine and the closing phenylalanine or tryptophan. A D gene is named only where the DNA matches it firmly. The listing skips clone size in some rows; elsewhere it reads once, few, many or a size class.

>TRBJ1-3|.|TRBV27|.|15
CASSLTARRGNTIYF
TGTGCCAGCAGTTTAACAGCCCGGAGGGGAAACACCATATATTTT
>TRBJ2-7|.|TRBV30|.|12
CACAGITYEQYF
TGTGCCTGCGCCGGGATAACCTACGAGCAGTACTTC
>TRBJ2-4|.|TRBV11-2|.|15
CASSLVRGAKNIQYF
TGTGCCAGCAGCTTAGTTAGGGGGGCCAAAAACATTCAGTACTTC
>TRBJ1-5|.|TRBV5-8|.|17
CASSSGGGALASQPQHF
TGTGCCAGCAGCTCGGGGGGAGGGGCCCTCGCAAGTCAGCCCCAGCATTTT
>TRBJ2-7|.|TRBV7-2|.|13
CASSSPSSYEQYF
TGTGCCAGCAGCTCCCCGAGCTCCTACGAGCAGTACTTC
>TRBJ1-4|once|TRBV30|.|13
CAWSVRLNEKLFF
TGTGCCTGGAGTGTACGACTTAATGAAAAACTGTTTTTT
>TRBJ2-1|.|TRBV11-3|TRBD2|14
CASSPTSGYNEQFF
TGTGCCAGCAGCCCCACTAGCGGGTATAATGAGCAGTTCTTC
>TRBJ1-5|once|TRBV28|.|14
CASSLEQGNQPQHF
TGTGCCAGCAGTTTGGAGCAGGGGAATCAGCCCCAGCATTTT
>TRBJ2-1|.|TRBV12-5|.|14
CASGLEIALNEQFF
TGTGCTAGTGGTTTGGAGATAGCGCTTAATGAGCAGTTCTTC
>TRBJ1-1|.|TRBV4-2|TRBD1|15
CASSHPDRAGTEAFF
TGTGCCAGCAGCCACCCTGACAGGGCGGGCACTGAAGCTTTCTTT
>TRBJ2-1|.|TRBV7-8|.|16
CASSLKRFPTVNEQFF
TGTGCCAGCAGCTTAAAGAGATTCCCTACAGTAAATGAGCAGTTCTTC
>TRBJ2-7|.|TRBV7-2|.|14
CASSPTIIPYEQYF
TGTGCCAGCAGCCCAACAATAATCCCCTACGAGCAGTACTTC
>TRBJ2-7|.|TRBV11-2|TRBD1|16
CASSLIWDRVGNEQYF
TGTGCCAGCAGCTTAATTTGGGACAGGGTGGGGAACGAGCAGTACTTC
>TRBJ2-3|.|TRBV5-4|TRBD1|16
CASSQRQGEGTDTQYF
TGTGCCAGCAGCCAAAGACAGGGGGAGGGGACAGATACGCAGTATTTT
>TRBJ2-7|.|TRBV7-5|.|15
CVRRIRGPRAYEQYF
TGTGTCAGAAGGATCAGGGGCCCTCGAGCCTACGAGCAGTACTTC
>TRBJ2-1|.|TRBV28|TRBD2|14
CASGRAGPYNEQFF
TGTGCCAGTGGGAGGGCAGGGCCCTACAATGAGCAGTTCTTC
>TRBJ1-3|.|TRBV19|TRBD1|19
CASSIAGTGARPPGNTIYF
TGTGCCAGTAGTATAGCCGGGACAGGGGCGCGGCCGCCTGGAAACACCATATATTTT
>TRBJ1-4|.|TRBV5-4|.|15
CASSFSDGMGEKLFF
TGTGCCAGCAGCTTTTCAGACGGGATGGGGGAAAAACTGTTTTTT
>TRBJ2-3|.|TRBV28|.|14
CASSGWTGTDTQYF
TGTGCCAGCAGTGGATGGACAGGCACAGATACGCAGTATTTT
>TRBJ1-4|once|TRBV19|.|13
CASSEGLVEKLFF
TGTGCCAGTAGTGAGGGCTTGGTAGAAAAACTGTTTTTT
>TRBJ2-7|.|TRBV27|.|15
CASSLPGLKVYEQYF
TGTGCCAGCAGCCTCCCGGGTCTTAAGGTATACGAGCAGTACTTC
>TRBJ2-7|.|TRBV21-1|.|12
CASSRSLYEQYF
TGTGCCAGCAGCCGCTCACTCTACGAGCAGTACTTC
>TRBJ2-7|once|TRBV5-6|TRBD2|13
CASSLFRGDEQYF
TGTGCCAGCAGCTTGTTCCGGGGGGACGAGCAGTACTTC
>TRBJ1-1|.|TRBV27|TRBD1|15
CASRLSRDRATAAFF
TGTGCCAGCAGATTAAGCCGGGACAGGGCAACTGCAGCTTTCTTT
>TRBJ1-5|.|TRBV7-3|TRBD1|20
CASSLMTGGHSWHSNQPQHF
TGTGCCAGCAGCTTAATGACAGGGGGCCATAGTTGGCATAGCAATCAGCCCCAGCATTTT
>TRBJ2-7|.|TRBV5-1|.|19
CASSFGLVNTAGRYYEQYF
TGCGCCAGCAGCTTTGGATTGGTTAACACCGCGGGACGTTACTACGAGCAGTACTTC
>TRBJ2-1|.|TRBV5-1|TRBD2|16
CASSLGTSGGYNEQFF
TGCGCCAGCAGCCTAGGGACTAGCGGGGGCTACAATGAGCAGTTCTTC
>TRBJ1-2|.|TRBV4-1|.|15
CASSQGLDSYYGYTF
TGCGCCAGCAGCCAGGGATTGGACAGCTACTATGGCTACACCTTC
>TRBJ2-1|.|TRBV18|TRBD1|16
CASSPLAGQGFNEQFF
TGTGCCAGCTCACCACTGGCGGGACAGGGGTTTAATGAGCAGTTCTTC
>TRBJ2-5|.|TRBV28|.|13
CASISSLQETQYF
TGTGCCAGCATATCCAGTTTGCAAGAGACCCAGTACTTC
>TRBJ2-1|.|TRBV5-1|TRBD2|16
CASSLPVAGAHNEQFF
TGCGCCAGCAGCTTACCGGTAGCGGGGGCGCACAATGAGCAGTTCTTC
>TRBJ2-7|.|TRBV28|TRBD1|15
CASSSPRDRDYEQYF
TGTGCCAGCAGCTCTCCCCGGGACAGGGATTACGAGCAGTACTTC
>TRBJ1-3|.|TRBV7-2|.|13
CASSSLSGNTIYF
TGTGCCAGCAGCTCCCTCTCTGGAAACACCATATATTTT
>TRBJ2-7|.|TRBV28|.|15
CASSLRKRNSYEQYF
TGTGCCAGCAGTTTACGGAAGCGGAACTCCTACGAGCAGTACTTC
>TRBJ2-3|once|TRBV5-1|.|13
CASSLPHTDTQYF
TGCGCCAGCAGCCTACCTCACACAGATACGCAGTATTTT